This entry lists 15 T cell receptor beta chains sequenced from one sample in a study of T cell responses to AZD1222 COVID-19 vaccine. Using immunoSEQ multiplex PCR, the repertoire was profiled, and TCRdb retains in-frame clones only, with some absent. The sample contains about 140,000 clones, less than 95% of which appear only once. Here the sequenced sample was peripheral blood, taken on day 0 of AZD1222 vaccination. The source of these receptors is an adult in good health.

The chain uses TRBV9 and TRBJ1-2; tentatively, D is TRBD1 (5 bases). Germline loops: CDR1 SGDLS, CDR2 YYNGEE. V lost 0 bases, J lost 4 bases, and 13 bases lay in between. This CDR3 is 15 amino acids long. DNA of the CDR3: TGTGCCAGCAGCGTAGTACCAGGGTTAGGCTATGGCTACACCTTC. It specifies CASSVVPGLGYGYTF.

This clone showed up just a few times. This chain connects TRBV6-5 to TRBJ1-2, with a tentative D call TRBD1 (5 bases). The V gene lost 6 bases and the J gene lost 6 bases, with 17 bases spanning the gap. The CDR3 loop spans 14 amino acids. The germline V gene has CDR1 MNHEY and CDR2 SVGAGI. The CDR3 here is CASSHTSGQDGYTF. DNA for the CDR3: TGTGCCAGCAGCCATACGTCAGGGCAGGATGGCTACACCTTC.

This clone was recorded a few times. The chain employs TRBV28 and TRBJ1-5; possibly TRBD1 for D (6 bases). The CDR3 consists of 15 residues. V lost 8 bases and J lost 2, with 16 bases in between. Germline V gene data show CDR1 as MDHEN and CDR2 as SYDVKM. The chain's CDR3 is CASVTGWSGNQPQHF. The CDR3 nucleotides read TGTGCCAGCGTGACAGGCTGGAGTGGCAATCAGCCCCAGCATTTT.

This clone was seen a handful of times. The chain links TRBV10-3 to TRBJ2-2; tentative D call: TRBD1 (6 bases). This CDR3 is 15 amino acids long. The ends were cut back, 10 bases at V and 4 bases at J, with 19 bases in the middle. Germline lookup yields CDR1 ENHRY and CDR2 SYGVKD. CDR3 nucleotides: TGTGCCACCCAGCCTCGGACAGCGACCACCGGGGAGCTGTTTTTT. Its translation: CATQPRTATTGELFF.

The chain combines TRBV5-4 with TRBJ2-1, with D possibly matching TRBD1 (5 bases). This CDR3 has 19 amino acids. Trimming shortened V by 0 bases and J by 10 bases, and 29 bases separated the two germline ends. The germline gives CDR1 SGHNT, CDR2 YYREEE (reference sequence). The CDR3 sequence: CASSLAVSGARVRVWEQFF. CDR3 nucleotides: TGTGCCAGCAGCTTGGCGGTGTCGGGTGCCAGGGTTAGGGTTTGGGAGCAGTTCTTC.

The rearrangement links TRBV28 to TRBJ2-5, with D possibly matching TRBD1 (7 bases). The germline V gene encodes CDR1 MDHEN and CDR2 SYDVKM. V was pared by 4 bases and J by 5 bases, with 14 bases between. The CDR3 is made up of 14 amino acids. The CDR3 DNA is TGTGCCAGCAGTTCCGCCAGGGGGGACGAGACCCAGTACTTC. Translating gives CASSSARGDETQYF.

V gene TRBV27 combines with J gene TRBJ2-1; TRBD2 matches at 11 bases. CDR1 is MNHEY and CDR2 is SMNVEV in the germline V gene (reference sequence). V trimming: 6 bases; J trimming: 8 bases; junction bases outside the gene matches: 6. This CDR3 contains 14 residues. CDR3 sequence: CASRVLAGDHEQFF. In DNA, the CDR3 is TGTGCCAGCAGGGTACTAGCGGGAGACCATGAGCAGTTCTTC.

This clone was seen more than once but under ten times. V usage is TRBV27 and J usage is TRBJ2-7; TRBD1 might be the D (7 bases). Germline V gene data show CDR1 as MNHEY and CDR2 as SMNVEV (reference sequence). The CDR3 extends over 13 amino acids. V shed 3 bases and J shed 10 bases, with 16 bases lying between them. CDR3 sequence (DNA): TGTGCCAGCAGTTTCGCCAGGGGGGTCAGACAGTACTTC. Residues: CASSFARGVRQYF.

V gene TRBV3-1 (or the pseudogene TRBV3-2) combines with J gene TRBJ2-7; D unclear. The germline CDR1 and CDR2 sequences are LGHDT and YNNKEL (reference sequence). V lost 5 bases and J 3 bases, leaving 5 bases between the germline ends. CDR3 length equals 11 residues. The CDR3 DNA is TGTGCCAGCAGCACCCACTACGAGCAGTACTTC. Residues: CASSTHYEQYF.

This chain uses TRBV19 with TRBJ1-4, with no clear D. This CDR3 is 15 amino acids long. V was cut by 3 bases and J by 3 bases, with 11 bases left in between. Germline V lookup: CDR1 LNHDA, CDR2 SQIVND (reference sequence). The CDR3 protein is CASSIVGSANEKLFF. The DNA for the CDR3 is TGTGCCAGTAGTATCGTGGGTAGTGCTAATGAAAAACTGTTTTTT.

The genes are TRBV5-1 and TRBJ2-5, with a tentative D call TRBD1 (5 bases). Trimming shortened V by 2 bases and J by 5 bases, and 10 bases separated the two germline ends. This CDR3 spans 13 amino acids. Germline V gives CDR1 SGHRS, CDR2 YFSETQ. The CDR3 reads CASSFGARETQYF. The CDR3 nucleotides read TGCGCCAGCAGCTTTGGGGCCCGCGAGACCCAGTACTTC.

Only one count was recorded for this clone. The chain combines TRBV5-4 with TRBJ2-7; D is perhaps TRBD1 (6 bases). The CDR3 is made up of 14 amino acids. The V gene lost 4 bases and the J gene lost 7 bases, with 18 bases spanning the gap. Germline V gene lookup returns CDR1 SGHNT and CDR2 YYREEE (reference sequence). The DNA for the CDR3 is TGTGCCAGCAGCCTTGATCCCCAGGGGCGGGAGCAGTACTTC. Its protein product is CASSLDPQGREQYF.

This chain links TRBV27 with TRBJ2-2, with unresolved D. V was cut by 3 bases and J by 3 bases, with 5 bases left in between. Germline-derived CDR1 and CDR2 are MNHEY and SMNVEV (reference sequence). The CDR3 totals 13 residues. The CDR3 DNA is TGTGCCAGCAGTTTTCAGGACACCGGGGAGCTGTTTTTT. Protein: CASSFQDTGELFF.

This clone occurred once. V usage is TRBV28 and J usage is TRBJ1-2; possible D gene TRBD1, 5 bases. V lost 7 bases and J 3 bases, leaving 12 bases between the germline ends. The CDR3 totals 13 residues. Germline V gene lookup returns CDR1 MDHEN and CDR2 SYDVKM. The CDR3 bases are TGTGCCAGCATCGACAGTCTCGACTATGGCTACACCTTC. Amino acids: CASIDSLDYGYTF.

The rearrangement links TRBV24-1 to TRBJ2-3; D uncertain. V lost 4 bases, J lost 0 bases, and 7 bases lay in between. The CDR3 extends over 14 amino acids. Germline V CDR1 and CDR2: KGHDR, SFDVKD. The CDR3 nucleotides read TGTGCCACCAGTGAGGGGTCTAGCACAGATACGCAGTATTTT. Protein: CATSEGSSTDTQYF.